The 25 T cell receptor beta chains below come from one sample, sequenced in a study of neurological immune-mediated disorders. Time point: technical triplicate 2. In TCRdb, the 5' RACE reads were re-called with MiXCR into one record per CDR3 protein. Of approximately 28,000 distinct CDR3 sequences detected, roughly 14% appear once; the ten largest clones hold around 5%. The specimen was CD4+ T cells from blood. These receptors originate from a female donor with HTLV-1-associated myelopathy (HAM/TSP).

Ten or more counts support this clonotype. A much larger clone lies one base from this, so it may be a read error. The CDR3 protein is CVSIKNLNTEAFF. CDR3 in DNA: TGCGTCAGCATCAAGAACCTGAACACTGAAGCTTTCTTT. This rearrangement joins TRBV5-1 to TRBJ1-1; no clear D gene. The CDR3 sequence is 13 residues long. CDR1 is SGHRS and CDR2 is YFSETQ in the germline V gene.

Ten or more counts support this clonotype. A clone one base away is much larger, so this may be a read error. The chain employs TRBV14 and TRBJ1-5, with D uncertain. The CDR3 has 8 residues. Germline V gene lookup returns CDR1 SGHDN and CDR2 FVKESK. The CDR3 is CASTPLHF. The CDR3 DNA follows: TGTGCCAGCACGCCCCTGCATTTT.

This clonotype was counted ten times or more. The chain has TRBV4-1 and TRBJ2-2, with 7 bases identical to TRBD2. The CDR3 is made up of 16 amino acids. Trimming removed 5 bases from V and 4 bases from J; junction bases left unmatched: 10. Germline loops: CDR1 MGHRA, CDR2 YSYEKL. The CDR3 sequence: CASSGASTGGTGELFF. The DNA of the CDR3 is TGCGCCAGCAGCGGCGCCTCGACGGGGGGCACCGGGGAGCTGTTTTTT.

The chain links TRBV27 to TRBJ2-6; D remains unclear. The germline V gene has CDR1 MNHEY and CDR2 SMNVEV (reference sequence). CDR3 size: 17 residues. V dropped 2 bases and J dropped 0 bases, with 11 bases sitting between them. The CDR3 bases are TGTGCCAGCAGTTTAGGGATAACTCTCTCTGGGGCCAACGTCCTGACTTTC. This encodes CASSLGITLSGANVLTF.

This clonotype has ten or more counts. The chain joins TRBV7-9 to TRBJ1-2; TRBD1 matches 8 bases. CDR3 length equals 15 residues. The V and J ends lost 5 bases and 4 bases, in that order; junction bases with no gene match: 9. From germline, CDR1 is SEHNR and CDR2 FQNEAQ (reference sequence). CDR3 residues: CASSPRTGTFYGYTF. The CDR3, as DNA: TGTGCCAGCAGCCCGAGGACAGGGACCTTCTATGGCTACACCTTC.

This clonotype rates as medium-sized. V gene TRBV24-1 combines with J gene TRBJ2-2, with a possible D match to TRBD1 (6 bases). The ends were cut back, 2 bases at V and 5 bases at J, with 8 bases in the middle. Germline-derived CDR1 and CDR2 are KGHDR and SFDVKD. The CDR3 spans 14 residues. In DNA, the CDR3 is TGTGCCACCAGTGATTGGACAGAGACCGGGGAGCTGTTTTTT. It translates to CATSDWTETGELFF.

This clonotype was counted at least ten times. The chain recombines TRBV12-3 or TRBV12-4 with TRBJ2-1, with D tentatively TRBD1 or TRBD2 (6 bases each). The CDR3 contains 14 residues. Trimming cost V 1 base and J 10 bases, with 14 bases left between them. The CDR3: CASSLGGAPGEQFF. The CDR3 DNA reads TGTGCCAGCAGTTTAGGGGGGGCCCCTGGGGAGCAGTTCTTC.

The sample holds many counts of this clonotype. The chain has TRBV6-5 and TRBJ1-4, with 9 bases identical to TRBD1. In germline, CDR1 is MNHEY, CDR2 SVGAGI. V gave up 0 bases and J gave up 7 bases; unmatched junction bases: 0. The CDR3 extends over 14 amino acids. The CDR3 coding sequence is TGTGCCAGCAGTTACTCGGGACAGGGTGAAAAACTGTTTTTT. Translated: CASSYSGQGEKLFF.

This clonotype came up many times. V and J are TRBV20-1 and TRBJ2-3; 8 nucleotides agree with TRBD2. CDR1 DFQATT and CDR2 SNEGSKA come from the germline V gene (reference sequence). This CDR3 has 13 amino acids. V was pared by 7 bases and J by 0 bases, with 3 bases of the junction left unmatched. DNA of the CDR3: TGCAGTGTTCCTAGCGGGAGCACAGATACGCAGTATTTT. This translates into CSVPSGSTDTQYF.

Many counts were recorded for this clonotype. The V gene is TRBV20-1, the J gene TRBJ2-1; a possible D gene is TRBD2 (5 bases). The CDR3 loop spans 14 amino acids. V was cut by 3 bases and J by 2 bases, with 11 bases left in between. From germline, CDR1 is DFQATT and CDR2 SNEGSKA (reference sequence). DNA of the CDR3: TGCAGTGCTAGGGACTCAGGCACCTACAATGAGCAGTTCTTC. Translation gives CSARDSGTYNEQFF.

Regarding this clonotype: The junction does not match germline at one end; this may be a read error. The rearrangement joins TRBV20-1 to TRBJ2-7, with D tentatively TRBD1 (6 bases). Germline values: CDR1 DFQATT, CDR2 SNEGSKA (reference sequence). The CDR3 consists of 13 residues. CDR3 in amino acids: CSTPRQGFYEKYF. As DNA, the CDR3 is TGCAGTACGCCGAGGCAGGGGTTTTACGAGAAGTACTTC.

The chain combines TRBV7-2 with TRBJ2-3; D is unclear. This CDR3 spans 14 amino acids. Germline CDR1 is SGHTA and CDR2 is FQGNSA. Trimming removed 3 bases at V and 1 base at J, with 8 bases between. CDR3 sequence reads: CASSFNPGTDTQYF. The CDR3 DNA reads TGTGCCAGCAGCTTTAACCCAGGCACAGATACGCAGTATTTT.

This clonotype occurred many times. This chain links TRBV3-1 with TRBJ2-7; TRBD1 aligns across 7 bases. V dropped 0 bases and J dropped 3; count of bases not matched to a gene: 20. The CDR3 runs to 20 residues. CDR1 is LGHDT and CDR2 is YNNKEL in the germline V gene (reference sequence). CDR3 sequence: CASSQDLDRERGDEVYEQYF. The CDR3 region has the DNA TGTGCCAGCAGCCAAGATTTAGACAGGGAAAGGGGAGACGAAGTCTACGAGCAGTACTTC.

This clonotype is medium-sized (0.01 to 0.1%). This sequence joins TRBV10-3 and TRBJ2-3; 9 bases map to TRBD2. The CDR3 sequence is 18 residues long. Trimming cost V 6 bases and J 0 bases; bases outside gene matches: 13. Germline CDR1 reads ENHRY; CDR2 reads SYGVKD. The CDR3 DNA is TGTGCCATCAGGGGGACCTTGCGGGGGGGCCCTAGCACAGATACGCAGTATTTT. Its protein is CAIRGTLRGGPSTDTQYF.

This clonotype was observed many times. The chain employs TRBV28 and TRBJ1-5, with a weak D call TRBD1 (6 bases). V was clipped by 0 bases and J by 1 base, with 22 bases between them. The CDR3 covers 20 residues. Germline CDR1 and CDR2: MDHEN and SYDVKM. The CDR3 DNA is TGTGCCAGCAGTTTATGGGCAGGGGTGATCAAAAGTGACAGCAATCAGCCCCAGCATTTT. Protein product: CASSLWAGVIKSDSNQPQHF. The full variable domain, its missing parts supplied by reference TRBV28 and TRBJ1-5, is DVKVTQSSRYLVKRTGEKVFLECVQDMDHENMFWYRQDPGLGLRLIYFSYDVKMKEKGDIPEGYSVSREKKERFSLILESASTNQTSMYLCASSLWAGVIKSDSNQPQHFGDGTRLSIL.

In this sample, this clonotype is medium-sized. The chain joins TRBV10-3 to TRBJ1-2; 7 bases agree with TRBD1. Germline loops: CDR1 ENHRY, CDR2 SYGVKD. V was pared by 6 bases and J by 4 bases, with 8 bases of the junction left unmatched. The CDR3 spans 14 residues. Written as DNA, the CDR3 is TGTGCCATCAGCGACGACAGGGAGGCCTATGGCTACACCTTC. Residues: CAISDDREAYGYTF.

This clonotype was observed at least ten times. CDR3 amino acids: CASSSTSGSLGEQFF. In DNA form, the CDR3 reads TGCGCCAGCAGCTCGACTAGCGGGAGCCTTGGTGAGCAGTTCTTC. The chain employs TRBV5-1 and TRBJ2-1; TRBD2 aligns across 12 bases. Germline V gives CDR1 SGHRS, CDR2 YFSETQ. Trimming at V came to 3 bases and at J to 9 bases, leaving 7 bases not matched to a gene. The CDR3 runs to 15 residues.

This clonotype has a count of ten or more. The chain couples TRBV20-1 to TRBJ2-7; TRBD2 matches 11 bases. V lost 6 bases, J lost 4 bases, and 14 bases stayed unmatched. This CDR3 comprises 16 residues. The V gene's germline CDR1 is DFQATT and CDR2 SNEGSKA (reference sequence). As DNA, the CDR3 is TGCAGTGCCTTACTAGCGGGGGCCCCCTTGGAATACGAGCAGTACTTC. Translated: CSALLAGAPLEYEQYF.

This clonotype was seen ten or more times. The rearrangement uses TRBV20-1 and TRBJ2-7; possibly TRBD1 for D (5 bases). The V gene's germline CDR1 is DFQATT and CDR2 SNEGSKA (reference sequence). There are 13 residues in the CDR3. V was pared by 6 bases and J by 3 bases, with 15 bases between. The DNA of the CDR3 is TGCAGTGCAAGACGGAGACAGTTCTACGAGCAGTACTTC. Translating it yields CSARRRQFYEQYF.

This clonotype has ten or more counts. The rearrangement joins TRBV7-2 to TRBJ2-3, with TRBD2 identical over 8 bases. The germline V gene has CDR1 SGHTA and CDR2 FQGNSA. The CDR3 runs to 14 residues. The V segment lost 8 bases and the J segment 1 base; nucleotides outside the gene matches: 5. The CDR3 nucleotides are TGTGCCAGCGCCCGGGGGGGGGGCACAGATACGCAGTATTTT. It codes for CASARGGGTDTQYF.

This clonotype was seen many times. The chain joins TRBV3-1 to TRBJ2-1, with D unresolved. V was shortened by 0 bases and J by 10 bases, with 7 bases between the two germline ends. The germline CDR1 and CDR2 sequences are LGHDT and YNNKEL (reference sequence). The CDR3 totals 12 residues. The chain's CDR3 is CASSQDGPEQFF. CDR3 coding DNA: TGTGCCAGCAGCCAAGACGGACCCGAGCAGTTCTTC.

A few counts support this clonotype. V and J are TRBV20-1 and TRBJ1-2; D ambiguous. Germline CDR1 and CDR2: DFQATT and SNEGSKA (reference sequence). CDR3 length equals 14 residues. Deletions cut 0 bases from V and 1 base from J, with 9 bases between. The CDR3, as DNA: TGCAGTGCTAGAGATCGTCCGGTTAACTATGGCTACACCTTC. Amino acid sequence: CSARDRPVNYGYTF.

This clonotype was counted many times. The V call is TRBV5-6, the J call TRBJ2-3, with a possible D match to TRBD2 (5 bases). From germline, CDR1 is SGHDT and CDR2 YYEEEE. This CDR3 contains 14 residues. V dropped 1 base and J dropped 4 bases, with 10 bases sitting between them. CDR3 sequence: CASSLFSAPDTQYF. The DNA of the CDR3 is TGTGCCAGCAGCTTGTTTAGCGCCCCAGATACGCAGTATTTT.

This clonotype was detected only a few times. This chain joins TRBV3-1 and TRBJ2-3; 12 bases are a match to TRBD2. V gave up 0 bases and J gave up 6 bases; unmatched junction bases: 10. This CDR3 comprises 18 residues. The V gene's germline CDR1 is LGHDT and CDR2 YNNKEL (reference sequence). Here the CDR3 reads CASSQEGPGTSGPDTQYF. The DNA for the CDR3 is TGTGCCAGCAGCCAAGAAGGTCCCGGGACTAGCGGGCCCGATACGCAGTATTTT.

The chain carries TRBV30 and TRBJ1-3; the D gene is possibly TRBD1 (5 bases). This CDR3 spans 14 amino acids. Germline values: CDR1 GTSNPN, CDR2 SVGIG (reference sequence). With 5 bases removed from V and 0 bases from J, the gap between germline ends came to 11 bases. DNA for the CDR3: TGTGCCTGGGCGAGGGACTTCTCTGGAAACACCATATATTTT. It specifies CAWARDFSGNTIYF. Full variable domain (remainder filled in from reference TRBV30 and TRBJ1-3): SQTIHQWPATLVQPVGSPLSLECTVEGTSNPNLYWYRQAAGRGLQLLFYSVGIGQISSEVPQNLSASRPQDRQFILSSKKLLLSDSGFYLCAWARDFSGNTIYFGEGSWLTVV.